Presented here are 20 T cell receptor beta chains from one specimen sequenced in a study of OX40 agonist ivuxolimab in advanced cancers. The method was immunoSEQ multiplex PCR; TCRdb's version includes in-frame clones alone and lacks a portion of them. The sample includes approximately 80,000 clones, roughly 84% of them seen just once. The sample was CD4+ or CD8+ T cells sorted from blood, taken in a trial of the OX40 agonist ivuxolimab. The receptors derive from an adult with an advanced solid tumor such as melanoma, head and neck, liver or kidney cancer.

This sequence joins TRBV19 and TRBJ1-4; a weak D match, TRBD1 (6 bases). Germline V gene sequence: CDR1 LNHDA, CDR2 SQIVND (reference sequence). The CDR3 contains 14 residues. V lost 6 bases and J 6 bases, leaving 14 bases between the germline ends. The CDR3 DNA sequence: TGTGCCAGTAGCCCCGGACAGCCCCATGAAAAACTGTTTTTT. The encoded protein is CASSPGQPHEKLFF. The full variable domain, with the rest looked up from reference TRBV19 and TRBJ1-4, is DGGITQSPKYLFRKEGQNVTLSCEQNLNHDAMYWYRQDPGQGLRLIYYSQIVNDFQKGDIAEGYSVSREKKESFPLTVTSAQKNPTAFYLCASSPGQPHEKLFFGSGTQLSVL.

This clone is a singleton in its sample. This chain joins TRBV5-1 and TRBJ2-7, with D possibly matching TRBD2 (6 bases). V lost 3 bases, J lost 2 bases, and 9 bases lay in between. CDR1 is SGHRS, CDR2 YFSETQ, per germline. The CDR3 is 13 residues long. CDR3 amino acids: CASSWDSTYEQYF. The CDR3 DNA sequence: TGCGCCAGCAGCTGGGACTCCACCTACGAGCAGTACTTC.

V and J are TRBV5-1 and TRBJ2-5, with TRBD1 identical over 12 bases. J was trimmed by 4 bases and V by 0 bases; bases with no gene match: 10. CDR3 length equals 18 residues. Germline CDR1 is SGHRS and CDR2 is YFSETQ. The CDR3, as DNA: TGCGCCAGCAGCTTGGCCGGGACAGGGGGCGGGGTAGGAGAGACCCAGTACTTC. Protein product: CASSLAGTGGGVGETQYF. The full variable domain, with the rest looked up from reference TRBV5-1 and TRBJ2-5, is KAGVTQTPRYLIKTRGQQVTLSCSPISGHRSVSWYQQTPGQGLQFLFEYFSETQRNKGNFPGRFSGRQFSNSRSEMNVSTLELGDSALYLCASSLAGTGGGVGETQYFGPGTRLLVL.

This chain links TRBV13 with TRBJ1-2; a weak D match, TRBD1 (6 bases). The CDR3 is 18 residues long. Trimming shortened V by 1 base and J by 8 bases, and 26 bases separated the two germline ends. The germline gives CDR1 PRHDT, CDR2 FYEKMQ (reference sequence). The CDR3 DNA is TGTGCCAGCAGCTTAGTAGGATGGGGGGGCGCAGGTTTTTTAGGCTACACCTTC. Translation gives CASSLVGWGGAGFLGYTF.

V gene TRBV19 combines with J gene TRBJ1-2; D perhaps matches TRBD1 (5 bases). The germline CDR1 and CDR2 sequences are LNHDA and SQIVND (reference sequence). V lost 11 bases and J lost 4, with 14 bases in between. This CDR3 has 12 amino acids. CDR3 bases: TGTGCCTCGCAAACAGGACTCTATGGCTACACCTTC. As protein: CASQTGLYGYTF. The variable domain in full, completed from reference TRBV19 and TRBJ1-2, reads DGGITQSPKYLFRKEGQNVTLSCEQNLNHDAMYWYRQDPGQGLRLIYYSQIVNDFQKGDIAEGYSVSREKKESFPLTVTSAQKNPTAFYLCASQTGLYGYTFGSGTRLTVV.

This clone was seen only once. The gene calls are TRBV7-2 and TRBJ1-2; 8 bases match TRBD1. The CDR3 runs 16 residues. Per the germline V gene, CDR1 is SGHTA and CDR2 is FQGNSA. With 4 bases clipped from V and 4 bases from J, the junction kept 11 bases outside the gene matches. This CDR3 is CASSSKTTGVGYGYTF. The CDR3 nucleotides are TGTGCCAGCAGCTCCAAGACGACAGGGGTGGGCTATGGCTACACCTTC.

The rearrangement joins TRBV2 to TRBJ2-1, with D possibly being TRBD1 (6 bases). Trimming stripped 6 bases from V and 4 bases from J, with 13 bases between. There are 14 residues in the CDR3. Per the germline V gene, CDR1 is SNHLY and CDR2 is FYNNEI. DNA for the CDR3: TGTGCCAGCAGATCGGAGACAGGTTACAATGAGCAGTTCTTC. This gives the protein CASRSETGYNEQFF. Supplemented by reference TRBV2 and TRBJ2-1, the full variable domain reads EPEVTQTPSHQVTQMGQEVILRCVPISNHLYFYWYRQILGQKVEFLVSFYNNEISEKSEIFDDQFSVERPDGSNFTLKIRSTKLEDSAMYFCASRSETGYNEQFFGPGTRLTVL.

This clone was seen more than once but under ten times. The chain combines TRBV11-2 with TRBJ1-1, with TRBD1 identical over 11 bases. V shed 4 bases and J 2 bases; nucleotides not matched to a gene: 6. The CDR3 totals 16 residues. Germline CDR1 reads SGHAT; CDR2 reads FQNNGV. CDR3 in DNA: TGTGCCAGCAGCTGGGACAGGGGGTTGGGAAACACTGAAGCTTTCTTT. This gives the protein CASSWDRGLGNTEAFF.

This clone was seen once. J is TRBJ2-5 and V is TRBV6-1; D may be TRBD2 (5 bases). Germline values: CDR1 MNHNS, CDR2 SASEGT. Trimming pared 1 base from V and 6 bases from J, leaving 12 bases between. The CDR3 covers 14 residues. The CDR3 here is CASSEGEGRKTQYF. The CDR3 DNA follows: TGTGCCAGCAGTGAAGGAGAGGGTCGAAAGACCCAGTACTTC.

CDR3 DNA sequence: TGTGCCAGCAGCTTAGGGCCTACGGAGACCCAGTACTTC. It translates to CASSLGPTETQYF. This chain uses TRBV7-2 with TRBJ2-5; D unresolved. The CDR3 extends over 13 amino acids. Trimming stripped 1 base from V and 5 bases from J, with 8 bases between. Germline CDR1 is SGHTA and CDR2 is FQGNSA.

This chain joins TRBV14 and TRBJ2-1, with 10 nucleotides matching TRBD1. Germline trimming cut 1 base from V and 3 bases from J; bases unmatched to any gene: 3. The CDR3 totals 16 residues. Germline V gene lookup returns CDR1 SGHDN and CDR2 FVKESK. CDR3 in amino acids: CASSQGQGANYNEQFF. The CDR3 region has the DNA TGTGCCAGCAGCCAAGGACAGGGGGCGAACTACAATGAGCAGTTCTTC. Variable domain in full (rest from reference TRBV14 and TRBJ2-1): EAGVTQFPSHSVIEKGQTVTLRCDPISGHDNLYWYRRVMGKEIKFLLHFVKESKQDESGMPNNRFLAERTGGTYSTLKVQPAELEDSGVYFCASSQGQGANYNEQFFGPGTRLTVL.

V gene TRBV5-1 combines with J gene TRBJ2-7, with 7 bases fitting TRBD1. This CDR3 contains 15 residues. Germline V gene sequence: CDR1 SGHRS, CDR2 YFSETQ. With 1 base clipped from V and 5 bases from J, the junction kept 9 bases outside the gene matches. The CDR3 nucleotides read TGCGCCAGCAGCTTGTCAGGGACAGACGTCAACGAGCAGTACTTC. Protein product: CASSLSGTDVNEQYF. Drawing the rest from reference TRBV5-1 and TRBJ2-7, the complete variable domain is KAGVTQTPRYLIKTRGQQVTLSCSPISGHRSVSWYQQTPGQGLQFLFEYFSETQRNKGNFPGRFSGRQFSNSRSEMNVSTLELGDSALYLCASSLSGTDVNEQYFGPGTRLTVT.

This chain links TRBV5-1 with TRBJ2-1, with TRBD1 identical over 7 bases. From germline, CDR1 is SGHRS and CDR2 YFSETQ. The ends lost 4 bases at V and 7 bases at J; junction bases unmatched: 8. This CDR3 is built from 14 residues. CDR3 DNA sequence: TGCGCCAGCAGCGGCCGACAGGGTCAGAATGAGCAGTTCTTC. This translates into CASSGRQGQNEQFF.

The chain recombines TRBV18 with TRBJ2-7, with 10 bases identical to TRBD1. CDR1 is KGHSH and CDR2 is LQKENI in the germline V gene. This CDR3 region has 14 residues. V was clipped by 8 bases and J by 4 bases; unmatched bases: 8. This CDR3 reads CASAPGQGRYEQYF. CDR3 DNA sequence: TGTGCCAGCGCCCCGGGACAGGGGAGATACGAGCAGTACTTC.

This rearrangement joins TRBV4-3 to TRBJ2-3; 9 positions agree with TRBD2. The CDR3 spans 19 residues. Per the germline V gene, CDR1 is LGHNA and CDR2 is YSLEER. Losses at the gene ends were 0 bases for V and 1 base for J; bases not matched to a gene: 11. CDR3 DNA sequence: TGCGCCAGCAGCCAAGATCTTTCCCCCGCGGGAGGGCGCACAGATACGCAGTATTTT. Translated: CASSQDLSPAGGRTDTQYF.

The DNA of the CDR3 is TGTGCCAGCAGCCCCCTCGAGGGGGGAAATTCACCCCTCCACTTT. Protein sequence: CASSPLEGGNSPLHF. The J gene is TRBJ1-6, the V gene TRBV7-6; tentative D call: TRBD1 (6 bases). CDR1 and CDR2 (germline): SGHVS, FNYEAQ. With 5 bases removed from V and 7 bases from J, the gap between germline ends came to 15 bases. This CDR3 has 15 amino acids.

This clone was counted a single time. The rearrangement uses TRBV5-5 and TRBJ2-7, with D unresolved. Trimming shortened V by 0 bases and J by 0 bases, and 7 bases separated the two germline ends. CDR1 and CDR2 from the germline V gene are SGHKS and YYEKEE (reference sequence). The CDR3 has 14 residues. The CDR3 sequence is CASSLVPGSYEQYF. As DNA, the CDR3 is TGTGCCAGCAGCTTGGTGCCGGGCTCCTACGAGCAGTACTTC.

The chain couples TRBV25-1 to TRBJ2-7; 7 bases are a match to TRBD2. Germline lookup yields CDR1 MGHDK and CDR2 SYGVNS. CDR3 length: 16 residues. V lost 3 bases to trimming and J lost 6 bases; unmatched junction nucleotides: 14. Here the CDR3 reads CASSEHRLAPFLEQYF. The CDR3 DNA follows: TGTGCCAGCAGTGAGCATAGACTAGCCCCGTTCCTCGAGCAGTACTTC.

This chain links TRBV18 with TRBJ2-7; 8 bases line up with TRBD1. The CDR3 length is 15 residues. V shed 3 bases, J shed 4 bases, and the junction held 8 bases outside the gene matches. CDR1 and CDR2 (germline): KGHSH, LQKENI. CDR3 amino acids: CASSPQTGAEYEQYF. The CDR3 DNA reads TGTGCCAGCTCACCCCAGACAGGGGCAGAGTACGAGCAGTACTTC.

The gene calls are TRBV7-6 and TRBJ2-1; D remains unclear. Germline CDR1 SGHVS, CDR2 FNYEAQ. The V end was cut by 0 bases, the J end by 6 bases, with 15 bases between. This CDR3 spans 16 amino acids. The CDR3 nucleotides read TGTGCCAGCAGCTTAGCCGTGCGGTCCACAGCCAATGAGCAGTTCTTC. Its protein product is CASSLAVRSTANEQFF. The whole variable domain, remainder taken from reference TRBV7-6 and TRBJ2-1, is GAGVSQSPRYKVTKRGQDVALRCDPISGHVSLYWYRQALGQGPEFLTYFNYEAQQDKSGLPNDRFSAERPEGSISTLTIQRTEQRDSAMYRCASSLAVRSTANEQFFGPGTRLTVL.